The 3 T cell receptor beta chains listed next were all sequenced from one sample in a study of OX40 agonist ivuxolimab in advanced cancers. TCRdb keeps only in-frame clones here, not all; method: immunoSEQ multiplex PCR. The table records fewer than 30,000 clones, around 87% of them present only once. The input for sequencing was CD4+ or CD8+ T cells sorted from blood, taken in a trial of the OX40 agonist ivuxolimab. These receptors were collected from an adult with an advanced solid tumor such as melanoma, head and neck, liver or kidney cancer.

In nucleotides, the CDR3 is TGTGCCAGCAGTGGCAGGGGATATATGAATGAGCAGTTCTTC. Its protein product is CASSGRGYMNEQFF. The V gene is TRBV2, the J gene TRBJ2-1; weak D call: TRBD1 (6 bases). Germline loops: CDR1 SNHLY, CDR2 FYNNEI. V lost 4 bases and J lost 7, with 14 bases in between. The CDR3 length is 14 residues. Full variable domain (remainder filled in from reference TRBV2 and TRBJ2-1): EPEVTQTPSHQVTQMGQEVILRCVPISNHLYFYWYRQILGQKVEFLVSFYNNEISEKSEIFDDQFSVERPDGSNFTLKIRSTKLEDSAMYFCASSGRGYMNEQFFGPGTRLTVL.

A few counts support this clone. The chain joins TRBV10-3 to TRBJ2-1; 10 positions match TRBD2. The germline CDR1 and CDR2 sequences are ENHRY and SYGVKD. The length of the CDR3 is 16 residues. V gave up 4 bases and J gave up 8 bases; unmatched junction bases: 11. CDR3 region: CAISVPASGSFDEQFF. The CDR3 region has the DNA TGTGCCATCAGTGTTCCGGCTAGCGGGAGTTTCGATGAGCAGTTCTTC.

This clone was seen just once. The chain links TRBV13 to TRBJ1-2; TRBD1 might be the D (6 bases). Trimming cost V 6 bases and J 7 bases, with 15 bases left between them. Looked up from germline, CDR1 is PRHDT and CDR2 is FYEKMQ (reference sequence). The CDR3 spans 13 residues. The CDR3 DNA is TGTGCCAGCAGTTACCCCCACAGGGCTGGCTACACCTTC. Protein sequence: CASSYPHRAGYTF.